Listed below are T cell receptor beta chains from one sample, sequenced in a study of T cells in tuberculosis. This table comes from immunoSEQ multiplex PCR, and its TCRdb copy is limited to in-frame clones, with some not included. The sample contains 60,000 or so clones, 65% to 90% of which appear only once. The specimen sequenced was CD1b-GMM tetramer-negative cells sorted from PBMCs. These receptors all stem from an adult woman with latent tuberculosis. Both conserved end residues are part of each CDR3. The D gene is left open where the match is weak. Where a row states a size, it is once, few, many or the class of an expanded clone; other rows omit it.

TRBD1,few,TRBV7-9,TRBJ1-6,TGTGCCAGCAGCCTGGGACAGGGGAGTTCACCCCTCCACTTT,CASSLGQGSSPLHF
.,.,TRBV6-1,TRBJ2-7,TGTGCCAGTGCGAGGTCAGACTCCTACGAGCAGTACTTC,CASARSDSYEQYF
TRBD1,.,TRBV27,TRBJ1-2,TGTGCCAGCAGTAAGACAGGGGGCGAGGACTATGGCTACACCTTC,CASSKTGGEDYGYTF
TRBD1,.,TRBV11-3,TRBJ2-2,TGTGCCAGCAGCGGGGACAGGGGAAACAGGCAGGAGCTGTTTTTT,CASSGDRGNRQELFF
.,.,TRBV7-8,TRBJ2-2,TGTGCCAGCAGCTGGGGGGCGAACACCGGGGAGCTGTTTTTT,CASSWGANTGELFF
TRBD1,once,TRBV7-8,TRBJ2-1,TGTGCCAGCAGCTTACGACAGGGCTACAATGAGCAGTTCTTC,CASSLRQGYNEQFF
TRBD1,.,TRBV7-6,TRBJ1-5,TGTGCCAGCAGCCCGGGACAGGGGGGACAGCCCCAGCATTTT,CASSPGQGGQPQHF
TRBD1,once,TRBV28,TRBJ1-3,TGTGCCAGCAGCACCGACAGGGGGCCCCGAAACACCATATATTTT,CASSTDRGPRNTIYF
.,.,TRBV28,TRBJ1-1,TGTGCCAGCAGCCCCCGGGAAATAAGGTTGACTGAAGCTTTCTTT,CASSPREIRLTEAFF
.,.,TRBV11-3,TRBJ2-7,TGTGCCAGCAGCCCCCGCGTCGGCGAGCAGTACTTC,CASSPRVGEQYF
.,.,TRBV5-1,TRBJ1-2,TGCGCCAGCAGGCAGGGGAAGGATGGCTACACCTTC,CASRQGKDGYTF
.,.,TRBV7-9,TRBJ2-1,TGTGCCAGCAGCGATAAAGGGAGCTCCTACAATGAGCAGTTCTTC,CASSDKGSSYNEQFF
TRBD1,.,TRBV9,TRBJ1-4,TGTGCCAGCAGCGTAGCGGTAGGGGGCCGTAATGAAAAACTGTTTTTT,CASSVAVGGRNEKLFF
.,.,TRBV30,TRBJ1-4,TGTGCCTGGAGTCAGGGTACCAATGAAAAACTGTTTTTT,CAWSQGTNEKLFF
TRBD2,.,TRBV9,TRBJ2-1,TGTGCCAGCAGCGGGGGACTAGTATCGTCCTACAATGAGCAGTTCTTC,CASSGGLVSSYNEQFF
.,.,TRBV6-5,TRBJ2-1,TGTGCCAGCAGTTACGAGTCGTCGGGTGAGCAGTTCTTC,CASSYESSGEQFF
.,.,TRBV19,TRBJ1-1,TGTGCCAGTAGTATAGATAAGAGTGCAGCTTTCTTT,CASSIDKSAAFF
.,.,TRBV7-3,TRBJ2-5,TGTGCCAGCAGCTTAATATCTGGGGCCGGGGAGACCCAGTACTTC,CASSLISGAGETQYF
TRBD1,.,TRBV6-1,TRBJ1-1,TGTGCCAGCTATTTCAGGGGGCGAGATACTGAAGCTTTCTTT,CASYFRGRDTEAFF
TRBD1,once,TRBV18,TRBJ1-1,TGTGCCAGCTCGCCTCGGACAGGGGTCCAAACCACTGAAGCTTTCTTT,CASSPRTGVQTTEAFF
.,.,TRBV25-1,TRBJ2-7,TGTGCCAGCGGAGGGTGGTACGAGCAGTACTTC,CASGGWYEQYF
.,.,TRBV27,TRBJ2-1,TGTGCCAGCAGTTCCCCCTCTGACAGATTCAATGAGCAGTTCTTC,CASSSPSDRFNEQFF
TRBD2,once,TRBV6-1,TRBJ2-1,TGTGCCAGCAGTGTTTCTAGCGGGAGTTACAATGAGCAGTTCTTC,CASSVSSGSYNEQFF
.,few,TRBV7-2,TRBJ2-7,TGTGCCAGCAGCTTAGCCAACGAGCAGTACTTC,CASSLANEQYF
TRBD1,.,TRBV5-6,TRBJ1-2,TGTGCCAGCAGCCCCCTCGGACAGGAAAGTTTTTATGGCTACACCTTC,CASSPLGQESFYGYTF
.,.,TRBV28,TRBJ1-5,TGTGCCAGCAGGGGGCCTAAGAGTCAGCCCCAGCATTTT,CASRGPKSQPQHF
TRBD2,.,TRBV19,TRBJ2-1,TGTGCCAGTAGTCCCCGGGGGGGACGCAATGAGCAGTTCTTC,CASSPRGGRNEQFF
.,.,TRBV14,TRBJ2-3,TGTGCCAGCAGCCAAGGAAGCTGGACAGATACGCAGTATTTT,CASSQGSWTDTQYF
.,.,TRBV19,TRBJ1-1,TGTGCCAGCTCATCCAGGGGCCGGGGTGAAGCTTTCTTT,CASSSRGRGEAFF
.,.,TRBV27,TRBJ2-4,TGTGCCAGCAGTTCCGTCCTAGCCAAAAACATTCAGTACTTC,CASSSVLAKNIQYF
.,few,TRBV2,TRBJ1-5,TGTGCCAGCGGGGGGTTAGGTAGCAATCAGCCCCAGCATTTT,CASGGLGSNQPQHF
.,.,TRBV19,TRBJ1-3,TGTGCCAGCGCCCCTTCTTCGGGTGCTGGAAACACCATATATTTT,CASAPSSGAGNTIYF
.,few,TRBV7-9,TRBJ1-3,TGTGCCAGCAGCTTACGAGGAGCTGGAAACACCATATATTTT,CASSLRGAGNTIYF
TRBD1,.,TRBV28,TRBJ1-2,TGTGCCAGCAGAACCCCCAAGACAGGGTCAAGTGGCTACACCTTC,CASRTPKTGSSGYTF
TRBD1,few,TRBV5-6,TRBJ2-7,TGTGCCAGCAGCCCGTCCGGGACAGCCATGTACGAGCAGTACTTC,CASSPSGTAMYEQYF
.,.,TRBV6-1,TRBJ1-1,TGTGCCAGCCACAGGACGACGAACACTGAAGCTTTCTTT,CASHRTTNTEAFF
.,.,TRBV6-1,TRBJ2-7,TGTGCCAGCAGTGAAGGAGGCAGAACCTCCTACGAGCAGTACTTC,CASSEGGRTSYEQYF
TRBD1,.,TRBV28,TRBJ2-6,TGTGCCAGCAGTTTGGAGACAGGGGCTGGGGCCAACGTCCTGACTTTC,CASSLETGAGANVLTF
.,.,TRBV5-4,TRBJ2-7,TGTGCCAGCAGCTCCTATATGACAGACGAGCAGTACTTC,CASSSYMTDEQYF
.,.,TRBV7-9,TRBJ1-3,TGTGCCAGCACCTCTTATCAGGGTTCGCCGGGAAACACCATATATTTT,CASTSYQGSPGNTIYF
TRBD1,.,TRBV28,TRBJ1-2,TGTGCCAGCAGTCCAACAGGGGAGGTTAACTATGGCTACACCTTC,CASSPTGEVNYGYTF
.,.,TRBV5-5,TRBJ2-5,TGTGCCAGCAGCTTGGTAGGGGGGGGAGAGACCCAGTACTTC,CASSLVGGGETQYF
TRBD1,.,TRBV19,TRBJ1-2,TGTGCCAGTAGTATAGATCGGACAGGGGATGGCTACACCTTC,CASSIDRTGDGYTF
.,.,TRBV7-9,TRBJ1-5,TGTGCCAGCAGCCCTACGGGAGGAAGCAATCAGCCCCAGCATTTT,CASSPTGGSNQPQHF
TRBD1,.,TRBV6-1,TRBJ1-1,TGTGCCAGCAGTGTCGGGACAGGAACTGAAGCTTTCTTT,CASSVGTGTEAFF
TRBD1,.,TRBV28,TRBJ1-5,TGTGCCAGCACGGTCGGACAGGGGGGCGGTCAGCCCCAGCATTTT,CASTVGQGGGQPQHF
.,.,TRBV21-1,TRBJ1-2,TGTGCCAGCAGCAAAGCCGGGGGGGCTGCTAACTATGGCTACACCTTC,CASSKAGGAANYGYTF
TRBD2,.,TRBV11-2,TRBJ2-7,TGTGCCAGCAGTGATATGGGGGAGGGTCTGTACGAGCAGTACTTC,CASSDMGEGLYEQYF
TRBD1,.,TRBV28,TRBJ2-7,TGTGCCAGCAGTTTATCAGGACAGGGCCACGAGCAGTACTTC,CASSLSGQGHEQYF
TRBD1,.,TRBV5-1,TRBJ2-1,TGCGCCAGCAGCTTGGAACAGGGGCGACATGAGCAGTTCTTC,CASSLEQGRHEQFF
.,few,TRBV9,TRBJ2-2,TGTGCCAGCAGCGTAGCCACTAGCAGACGCGGGGAGCTGTTTTTT,CASSVATSRRGELFF
TRBD2,.,TRBV5-1,TRBJ2-1,TGCGCCAGCAGCTTATCGACTAGCGGGAGTAGTGAGCAGTTCTTC,CASSLSTSGSSEQFF
.,few,TRBV5-1,TRBJ2-7,TGCGCCAGCAGTGGGGGTAGCGGACCCTACGAGCAGTACTTC,CASSGGSGPYEQYF
TRBD1,few,TRBV18,TRBJ2-7,TGTGCCAGCTCTCCAGGGACAGCCCCATCCTACGAGCAGTACTTC,CASSPGTAPSYEQYF
.,.,TRBV29-1,TRBJ2-2,TGCAGCGGAAACGTCAGGGACGGGGAGCTGTTTTTT,CSGNVRDGELFF